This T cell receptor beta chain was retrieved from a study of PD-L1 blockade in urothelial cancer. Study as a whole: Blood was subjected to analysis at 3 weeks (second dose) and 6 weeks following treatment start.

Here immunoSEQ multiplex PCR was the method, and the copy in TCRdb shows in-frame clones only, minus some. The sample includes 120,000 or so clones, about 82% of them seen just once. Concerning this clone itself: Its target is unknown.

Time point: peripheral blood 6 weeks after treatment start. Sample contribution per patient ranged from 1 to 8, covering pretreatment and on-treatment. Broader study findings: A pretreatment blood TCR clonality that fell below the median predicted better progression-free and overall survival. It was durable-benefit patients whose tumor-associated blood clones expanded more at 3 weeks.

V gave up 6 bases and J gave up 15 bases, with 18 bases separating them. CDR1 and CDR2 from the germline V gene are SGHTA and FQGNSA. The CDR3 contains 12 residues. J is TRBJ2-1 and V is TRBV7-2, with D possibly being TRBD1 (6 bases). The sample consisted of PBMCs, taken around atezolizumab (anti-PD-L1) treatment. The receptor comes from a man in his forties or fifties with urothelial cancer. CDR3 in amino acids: CASSQGNRDVFF. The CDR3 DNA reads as TGTGCCAGCAGTCAAGGGAACAGGGATGTGTTCTTC.